This entry lists 6 T cell receptor beta chains sequenced from one sample in a study of shared clonotypes between healthy human individuals. Selected positively for CCR7 and CD45RO-negative, naive CD8 cells excluded terminally differentiated effector memory CD45RA+ cells. Clones were read by immunoSEQ multiplex PCR, and TCRdb kept only the in-frame ones, dropping some. The data contain around 2,100,000 clones, approximately 95% of them seen just once; the ten biggest clones take up 1.2%. Input material: naive CD8+ T cells sorted from blood. These TCRs come from a man aged 18 to 30 in good health.

The J gene is TRBJ2-3, the V gene TRBV7-3, with 10 bases that match TRBD2. The CDR3 consists of 15 residues. After removal of 4 bases from V and 2 bases from J, the junction contained 3 bases not matched to a gene. Per the germline V gene, CDR1 is SGHTA and CDR2 is FQGTGA. The CDR3, as DNA: TGTGCCAGCAGCTCTAGCGGGGGCATCACAGATACGCAGTATTTT. It translates to CASSSSGGITDTQYF.

A remark on this clone: The same CDR3 arises from other DNA sequences in this sample as well. This sequence joins TRBV5-1 and TRBJ2-7; a weak D match, TRBD2 (5 bases). Trimming shortened V by 0 bases and J by 2 bases, and 6 bases separated the two germline ends. This CDR3 has 13 residues. Germline lookup yields CDR1 SGHRS and CDR2 YFSETQ. The CDR3 sequence: CASSLAGTYEQYF. CDR3 in DNA: TGCGCCAGCAGCTTGGCCGGGACCTACGAGCAGTACTTC.

The genes are TRBV7-2 and TRBJ1-4; D is unclear. This CDR3 contains 14 residues. The V end lost 3 bases, the J end lost 7 bases, and 12 bases lay between the germline ends. CDR1 is SGHTA and CDR2 is FQGNSA in the germline V gene. The CDR3 loop reads CASSFAPSREKLFF. DNA of the CDR3: TGTGCCAGCAGCTTTGCGCCCAGTCGTGAAAAACTGTTTTTT.

CDR3 sequence: CASSDIRGLNYGYTF. The CDR3 DNA reads TGTGCCAGCAGTGACATAAGGGGGCTCAACTATGGCTACACCTTC. The chain employs TRBV6-1 and TRBJ1-2, with TRBD1 identical over 7 bases. V was clipped by 3 bases and J by 2 bases; unmatched bases: 6. The CDR3 loop spans 15 amino acids. CDR1 and CDR2 (germline): MNHNS, SASEGT.

J is TRBJ2-1 and V is TRBV28, with 9 bases fitting TRBD2. V gave up 5 bases and J gave up 0 bases; unmatched junction bases: 5. The CDR3 length is 16 residues. Germline-derived CDR1 and CDR2 are MDHEN and SYDVKM. CDR3: CASSPKLAGSYNEQFF. The CDR3 region has the DNA TGTGCCAGCAGTCCGAAACTAGCGGGCTCCTACAATGAGCAGTTCTTC. The full variable domain, in which reference TRBV28 and TRBJ2-1 provide the parts outside the CDR3, is DVKVTQSSRYLVKRTGEKVFLECVQDMDHENMFWYRQDPGLGLRLIYFSYDVKMKEKGDIPEGYSVSREKKERFSLILESASTNQTSMYLCASSPKLAGSYNEQFFGPGTRLTVL.

V usage is TRBV5-1 and J usage is TRBJ1-5; D ambiguous. V lost 5 bases and J 5 bases, leaving 2 bases between the germline ends. The CDR3 extends over 10 amino acids. CDR1 and CDR2 from the germline V gene are SGHRS and YFSETQ. CDR3 amino acids: CASRDQPQHF. The CDR3 coding sequence is TGCGCCAGCAGAGATCAGCCCCAGCATTTT.